This T cell receptor (beta chain) stems from a study of T cell clones after liver transplantation. Broader study findings: Graft donor-reactive T cells possibly entered the graft instead of undergoing deletion.

This CDR3 contains 18 residues. Method: immunoSEQ multiplex PCR; TCRdb's copy keeps in-frame clones and lacks some. The repertoire includes roughly 97,000 clones, about 81% of them detected once, and 0.99% sits in the top ten. As for this clone: The antigen is undetermined.

This TCR came from a human donor who received a liver transplant. V gene TRBV21-1 combines with J gene TRBJ2-2; whether TRBD2, the table's D call, matches the DNA was not checked. TRBV21-1 is tagged as a pseudogene. This material consisted of CD4+ T cells from blood, taken before liver transplant. Here the CDR3 DNA reads TGTGCCAGCAGCAAAGCGCTCTGGAGGACCCATCTCTCCGGGGAGCTGTTTTTT. This sequence encodes CASSKALWRTHLSGELFF.